The T cell receptor beta chain under discussion was sequenced for a study of T cell responses to AZD1222 COVID-19 vaccine. Germline values: CDR1 MDHEN, CDR2 SYDVKM. Trimming stripped 6 bases from V and 8 bases from J, with 19 bases between. This CDR3 has 15 amino acids. Study-level results: As reported, nearly half of all spike-specific TCRs target variant regions that are unmutated. Spike-wide coverage was observed for vaccine-associated CD4 TCRs, with dominant responses at 160-218 and 743-854. The number of AZD1222 recipients seropositive at baseline was only five to seven. In a largely white British group with more females than males, clonal diversity was possibly underestimated.

Turning to this clone: Its antigen is as yet unknown.

Profiled with immunoSEQ multiplex PCR; TCRdb holds only in-frame clones, not every one. This sample has roughly 72,000 clones; roughly 85% occur once, and the top ten carry about 20%. This clonotype was sampled from an adult in good health. The chain employs TRBV28 and TRBJ1-4, with D perhaps matching TRBD1 (6 bases). Sequencing was performed on peripheral blood, taken on day 0 of AZD1222 vaccination. In DNA form, the CDR3 reads TGTGCCAGCAGCCAAGAGGGGGGAAGGAACGAAAAACTGTTTTTT. It yields the protein CASSQEGGRNEKLFF. Full variable domain (rest looked up from reference TRBV28 and TRBJ1-4): DVKVTQSSRYLVKRTGEKVFLECVQDMDHENMFWYRQDPGLGLRLIYFSYDVKMKEKGDIPEGYSVSREKKERFSLILESASTNQTSMYLCASSQEGGRNEKLFFGSGTQLSVL.